The 8 T cell receptor beta chains given below trace back to one sample, sequenced in a study of blood T cells in healthy people across ages. Combining a sample-barcoded 5' primer with a J-beta primer mix, a second PCR ran for about 7 to 11 cycles. TCRdb used MiXCR to reprocess the 5' RACE reads, holding one entry per CDR3 protein. The sample has roughly 1,500,000 distinct CDR3 sequences; approximately 38% are singletons. Sequenced material: blood. The receptors come from a woman aged 18-29 years in good health.

This chain joins TRBV10-3 and TRBJ2-3, with 9 bases aligning to TRBD1. Unmatched junction bases numbered 7, after V lost 10 bases and J lost 2 bases. The CDR3 extends over 14 amino acids. Germline V CDR1 and CDR2: ENHRY, SYGVKD. CDR3 sequence (DNA): TGTGCCACACTACAGGGGGCCATCACAGATACGCAGTATTTT. Its translation: CATLQGAITDTQYF.

This chain links TRBV6-5 with TRBJ2-3, with 9 bases aligning to TRBD2. Germline lookup yields CDR1 MNHEY and CDR2 SVGAGI. J gave up 2 bases and V 2 bases, and 17 bases lay outside the gene matches. The CDR3 runs 20 residues. CDR3 protein: CASSYPDAGGPWTSTDTQYF. DNA for the CDR3: TGTGCCAGCAGTTACCCAGATGCGGGAGGGCCTTGGACGTCCACAGATACGCAGTATTTT.

This chain's CDR3 is CASSLAIMRAGSNYGYTF. The CDR3 DNA follows: TGTGCCAGCAGCTTGGCCATCATGCGCGCCGGATCCAACTATGGCTACACCTTC. The chain uses TRBV5-5 and TRBJ1-2; D uncertain. The CDR3 spans 18 residues. Trimming took 0 bases from V and 2 from J, leaving 20 bases between them. In germline, CDR1 is SGHKS, CDR2 YYEKEE (reference sequence).

The chain recombines TRBV10-3 with TRBJ1-2; 7 nucleotides line up with TRBD1. CDR1 is ENHRY and CDR2 is SYGVKD in the germline V gene. This CDR3 comprises 14 residues. V trimming: 2 bases; J trimming: 5 bases; junction bases outside the gene matches: 5. The CDR3 DNA follows: TGTGCCATCAGTGAGCCGGGACAGCCTTATGGCTACACCTTC. Residues: CAISEPGQPYGYTF.

This sequence joins TRBV9 and TRBJ2-5; D is possibly TRBD2 (5 bases). The CDR3 loop spans 14 amino acids. Trimming stripped 0 bases from V and 5 bases from J, with 11 bases between. CDR1 is SGDLS, CDR2 YYNGEE, per germline. As DNA, the CDR3 is TGTGCCAGCAGCGTAGGCCCAGCGGTGGAGACCCAGTACTTC. It yields the protein CASSVGPAVETQYF.

To note about this clonotype: A much larger clone sits a single nucleotide away, making a read error possible. The chain employs TRBV3-1 and TRBJ2-7; D may be TRBD2 (6 bases). V was cut by 4 bases and J by 7 bases, with 26 bases left in between. Germline V CDR1 and CDR2: LGHDT, YNNKEL (reference sequence). The CDR3 runs 17 residues. CDR3 bases: TGTGCCAGCAGCCCATTCACCGGGACTTCCTCCTACAATGAGCAGTACTTC. It translates to CASSPFTGTSSYNEQYF.

V gene TRBV12-3 or TRBV12-4 combines with J gene TRBJ2-3; 15 nucleotides agree with TRBD2. Trimming at V came to 7 bases and at J to 9 bases, leaving 8 bases not matched to a gene. The CDR3 sequence is 15 residues long. The DNA for the CDR3 is TGTGCCAGCATCCTCGGACTAGCGGGGGGGAGGACGCAGTATTTT. It yields the protein CASILGLAGGRTQYF.

V gene TRBV12-3 or TRBV12-4 combines with J gene TRBJ2-4; TRBD2 matches 10 bases. V lost 8 bases to trimming and J lost 0 bases; unmatched junction nucleotides: 4. CDR3 length equals 15 residues. The CDR3 is CASSSGGTAKNIQYF. Here the CDR3 DNA reads TGTGCCAGCTCTAGCGGGGGTACAGCCAAAAACATTCAGTACTTC.